A selection of T cell receptor beta chains follows, all from one sample in a study of T cell responses to AZD1222 COVID-19 vaccine. Measured with immunoSEQ multiplex PCR; TCRdb has only the in-frame clones, and not every one. The sample holds about 66,000 clones, over 75% seen once. Sequences were derived from peripheral blood, sampled on day 0 of AZD1222 vaccination. The receptors shown here come from an adult in good health. Each CDR3 is given with its conserved first and last residue. The D gene is left open where the match is weak. Rows give clone size only sometimes, using once, few, many, or a class for an expanded clone.

TRBJ2-2 TRBV7-9 - - TGTGCCAGCAGCTTAAGAGGGGCGAACACCGGGGAGCTGTTTTTT CASSLRGANTGELFF
TRBJ1-2 TRBV7-8 - - TGTGCCAGCAGCTTGGGGTATTTGAATGGCTACACCTTC CASSLGYLNGYTF
TRBJ1-1 TRBV3-1/TRBV3-2 - - TGTGCCAGCAGCCAAGGTTTGGGGGCTTTCTTT CASSQGLGAFF
TRBJ1-5 TRBV6-5 TRBD1 - TGTGCCAGCACCCACTTCAGGGGGGATCAGCCCCAGCATTTT CASTHFRGDQPQHF
TRBJ2-2 TRBV7-9 - once TGTGCCAGCAGCTTACGTGAGACCGGGGAGCTGTTTTTT CASSLRETGELFF
TRBJ2-5 TRBV19 - - TGTGCCAGTAGTATAATCCCCGGAGGTGGAGAGACCCAGTACTTC CASSIIPGGGETQYF
TRBJ1-2 TRBV6-5 TRBD1 few TGTGCCAGCAGTTACTCGACAGGGCTTGGCTACACCTTC CASSYSTGLGYTF
TRBJ2-2 TRBV13 - - TGTGCCAGCAGCTTAGTAACCCCCGGGGAGCTGTTTTTT CASSLVTPGELFF
TRBJ2-5 TRBV11-2 TRBD2 once TGTGCCAGCAGCTTAGGGACTAGCGGTGGGACCCAGTACTTC CASSLGTSGGTQYF
TRBJ1-2 TRBV5-6 - - TGTGCCAGCAGCTTGAGGGCCAGTAACTATGGCTACACCTTC CASSLRASNYGYTF
TRBJ2-3 TRBV5-4 TRBD2 - TGTGCCAGCAGCTTTAGACTAGCGGCTAGCACAGATACGCAGTATTTT CASSFRLAASTDTQYF
TRBJ1-2 TRBV25-1 - - TGTGCCAGCAGCCCCCGGGGGTTAGGGTATGGCTACACCTTC CASSPRGLGYGYTF
TRBJ1-4 TRBV7-2 - - TGTGCCAGCAGTGGGACGGGAAAACTGTTTTTT CASSGTGKLFF
TRBJ2-7 TRBV19 TRBD2 once TGTGCCAGTAGTATCGGACTAGCGGGGGCCTACGAGCAGTACTTC CASSIGLAGAYEQYF
TRBJ2-3 TRBV4-2 - few TGTGCCAGCAGCCTTGGCGGGACACCTACGCAGTATTTT CASSLGGTPTQYF
TRBJ1-2 TRBV5-1 TRBD1 once TGCGCCAGCAGCATTACTACAGGGGACGCGGTTGGCTACACCTTC CASSITTGDAVGYTF
TRBJ2-5 TRBV12-3/TRBV12-4 - - TGTGCCACGCAAGCACGAGGAGAGACCCAGTACTTC CATQARGETQYF
TRBJ2-2 TRBV4-3 TRBD2 - TGCGCCAGCAGGGTGAGCGGGGGGCCCTACACCGGGGAGCTGTTTTTT CASRVSGGPYTGELFF
TRBJ1-2 TRBV20-1 - - TGCAGTGCTAGTGATAGAGGAATTTACTATGGCTACACCTTC CSASDRGIYYGYTF
TRBJ2-3 TRBV7-2 TRBD2 - TGTGCCAGCAGCCCTCGGACTAGCGGGCTGCGTCACCCAGATACGCAGTATTTT CASSPRTSGLRHPDTQYF
TRBJ1-4 TRBV11-2 - - TGTGCCAGCAGCCCGACTCGGGCAGTTGAAAAACTGTTTTTT CASSPTRAVEKLFF
TRBJ2-7 TRBV29-1 TRBD2 - TGCAGCGTTGATATGGGACTAGAAAACGAGCAGTACTTC CSVDMGLENEQYF
TRBJ1-3 TRBV9 TRBD1 - TGTGCCAGCAGTGGTACAGGGGCCACTGGAAACACCATATATTTT CASSGTGATGNTIYF
TRBJ2-5 TRBV11-3 - - TGTGCCAGCAGCTTCTTTCGAGGAGAGACCCAGTACTTC CASSFFRGETQYF
TRBJ2-7 TRBV9 - - TGTGCCAGCAGCCCTGGACTGAATCCCTACGAGCAGTACTTC CASSPGLNPYEQYF
TRBJ1-1 TRBV5-6 - - TGTGCCAGCACCCCCCGGGGAGGGTGGACCACTGAAGCTTTCTTT CASTPRGGWTTEAFF
TRBJ1-1 TRBV13 - - TGTGCCAGCAGCACATTAGTGATGAACACTGAAGCTTTCTTT CASSTLVMNTEAFF
TRBJ2-5 TRBV6-5 - - TGTGCCAGCAGTCCCGGGGGTACCAAAGAGACCCAGTACTTC CASSPGGTKETQYF
TRBJ2-3 TRBV7-9 - - TGTGGGTCGGGGGGCAGCACAGATACGCAGTATTTT CGSGGSTDTQYF
TRBJ2-3 TRBV19 - - TGTGCCAGTAGGGGCACAGATACGCAGTATTTT CASRGTDTQYF
TRBJ2-1 TRBV5-1 - - TGCGCCAGCAGGACGGACGTGGGAGGGGGGAATGAGCAGTTCTTC CASRTDVGGGNEQFF
TRBJ2-1 TRBV12-3/TRBV12-4 - - TGTGCCAGCAGTTTTGGGGTCCAGGGGCAGTTCTTC CASSFGVQGQFF
TRBJ1-2 TRBV11-3 - - TGTGCCAGCAGCTTAATAGGAGCACTGTGGGGCTACACCTTC CASSLIGALWGYTF
TRBJ2-1 TRBV5-5 TRBD2 - TGTGCCAGCAGACCCGGGCTAGCGGAGGGGTCCTACAATGAGCAGTTCTTC CASRPGLAEGSYNEQFF
TRBJ1-1 TRBV6-5 TRBD1 - TGTGCCAGCAGGGGACAGGGGGCATCCACTGAAGCTTTCTTT CASRGQGASTEAFF
TRBJ2-3 TRBV19 - - TGTGCCAGTAGTATGGGCCCAGGAGGAACGCAGTATTTT CASSMGPGGTQYF
TRBJ2-3 TRBV5-4 TRBD2 - TGTGCCAGCAGCTTGGCTTACGGGACTAGCCTCCCAGATACGCAGTATTTT CASSLAYGTSLPDTQYF
TRBJ1-4 TRBV4-2 TRBD1 - TGTGCCAGCAGCCAAGTCGAGGGGGCTTCGGAAAAACTGTTTTTT CASSQVEGASEKLFF
TRBJ1-4 TRBV19 TRBD1 - TGTGCCAGCCGGGACAGGGGGAATACTAATGAAAAACTGTTTTTT CASRDRGNTNEKLFF
TRBJ1-6 TRBV9 - - TGTGCCAGCAGCGGCTGGGTCTCTCTAGGGCATAATTCACCCCTCCACTTT CASSGWVSLGHNSPLHF
TRBJ1-2 TRBV5-4 - - TGTGCCAGCAGTTCGGGGTTCTATGGCTACACCTTC CASSSGFYGYTF
TRBJ2-1 TRBV6-2/TRBV6-3 TRBD2 - TGTGCCAGCAGTTACCCTCTAGCGGGAGCTTTCAATGAGCAGTTCTTC CASSYPLAGAFNEQFF
TRBJ1-2 TRBV4-2 - - TGTGCCAGCAGCCAAAACCCGACAGGCAATTTTGGGGGCTACACCTTC CASSQNPTGNFGGYTF
TRBJ2-5 TRBV4-2 TRBD2 - TGTGCCAGCAGCCCAAGCGGGGATTCCCAGTACTTC CASSPSGDSQYF
TRBJ1-6 TRBV9 - - TGTGCCAGCAGCGTAGACAGGGCTGATTCACCCCTCCACTTT CASSVDRADSPLHF
TRBJ1-5 TRBV9 - - TGTGCCAGCAGCGCCGGGGGCAGGCACAATCAGCCCCAGCATTTT CASSAGGRHNQPQHF
TRBJ2-5 TRBV11-2 - - TGTGCCAGCAGCGACATCCTCCCGGGAGAGACCCAGTACTTC CASSDILPGETQYF
TRBJ1-5 TRBV5-5 TRBD1 - TGTGCGTCACAGGGGGAGGGAAATCAGCCCCAGCATTTT CASQGEGNQPQHF
TRBJ2-5 TRBV9 - - TGTGCCAGCAGCGCAGAGGGGGGTGAGACCCAGTACTTC CASSAEGGETQYF
TRBJ2-5 TRBV5-5 - - TGTGCCAGCAGCTTAGGCCACTGGGGGGAGACCCAGTACTTC CASSLGHWGETQYF
TRBJ2-2 TRBV5-1 TRBD2 - TGCGCCAGCAGCTTGGAGGCTAGCGGGAACACCGGGGAGCTGTTTTTT CASSLEASGNTGELFF
TRBJ1-5 TRBV4-1 TRBD1 - TGCGCCAGCAGCCTATACTTTACAGGGGGGGTTTATAGCAATCAGCCCCAGCATTTT CASSLYFTGGVYSNQPQHF